The 5 T cell receptor beta chains given below trace back to one sample, sequenced in a study of identical twins. Each CDR3 protein is one row after TCRdb ran MiXCR on the 5' RACE reads. Among approximately 230,000 distinct CDR3 sequences listed, over 12% were seen once. Material: memory (CD45RO+) T cells sorted from blood. These receptors all come from a woman younger than 35 in good health.

This clonotype was seen a handful of times. The CDR3 DNA sequence: TGCAGTGCTAGTTTCCAGTACAATGAGCAGTTCTTC. Translation gives CSASFQYNEQFF. The chain joins TRBV20-1 to TRBJ2-1; D gene unclear. The CDR3 has 12 amino acids. Per the germline V gene, CDR1 is DFQATT and CDR2 is SNEGSKA (reference sequence). Trimming removed 3 bases from V and 4 bases from J, with 7 bases in between.

This clonotype was detected ten times or more. The gene calls are TRBV7-9 and TRBJ2-7; no firm D call. The germline V gene encodes CDR1 SEHNR and CDR2 FQNEAQ (reference sequence). V lost 5 bases and J 2 bases, leaving 10 bases between the germline ends. CDR3 size: 13 residues. The CDR3 protein is CASSADAAYEQYF. As DNA, the CDR3 is TGTGCCAGCAGCGCCGACGCGGCCTACGAGCAGTACTTC.

The chain links TRBV20-1 to TRBJ2-4, with TRBD1 matching over 9 bases. The V gene end was trimmed by 2 bases and the J gene end by 8 bases; junction bases not matched to a gene: 7. Germline V gives CDR1 DFQATT, CDR2 SNEGSKA (reference sequence). The CDR3 is 14 amino acids. The CDR3 is CSARPQGAVDIQYF. The CDR3 nucleotides are TGCAGTGCTAGACCACAGGGGGCGGTAGACATTCAGTACTTC.

The sample holds a few counts of this clonotype. The rearrangement links TRBV20-1 to TRBJ1-1, with a weak D call TRBD1 (5 bases). The CDR3 loop spans 13 amino acids. V was trimmed by 6 bases and J by 3 bases, leaving 14 bases between them. CDR1 and CDR2 from the germline V gene are DFQATT and SNEGSKA (reference sequence). The CDR3 sequence is CSASLGGDTEAFF. For the CDR3, the DNA is TGCAGTGCCTCGCTGGGGGGGGACACTGAAGCTTTCTTT.

The sample holds a few counts of this clonotype. CDR3 residues: CASSTSGGPQQETQYF. The CDR3 DNA is TGTGCCAGCAGCACCAGCGGCGGCCCTCAACAAGAGACCCAGTACTTC. The chain links TRBV6-1 to TRBJ2-5; D may be TRBD2 (5 bases). The CDR3 covers 16 residues. Germline lookup yields CDR1 MNHNS and CDR2 SASEGT. Trimming took 6 bases from V and 2 from J, leaving 19 bases between them.